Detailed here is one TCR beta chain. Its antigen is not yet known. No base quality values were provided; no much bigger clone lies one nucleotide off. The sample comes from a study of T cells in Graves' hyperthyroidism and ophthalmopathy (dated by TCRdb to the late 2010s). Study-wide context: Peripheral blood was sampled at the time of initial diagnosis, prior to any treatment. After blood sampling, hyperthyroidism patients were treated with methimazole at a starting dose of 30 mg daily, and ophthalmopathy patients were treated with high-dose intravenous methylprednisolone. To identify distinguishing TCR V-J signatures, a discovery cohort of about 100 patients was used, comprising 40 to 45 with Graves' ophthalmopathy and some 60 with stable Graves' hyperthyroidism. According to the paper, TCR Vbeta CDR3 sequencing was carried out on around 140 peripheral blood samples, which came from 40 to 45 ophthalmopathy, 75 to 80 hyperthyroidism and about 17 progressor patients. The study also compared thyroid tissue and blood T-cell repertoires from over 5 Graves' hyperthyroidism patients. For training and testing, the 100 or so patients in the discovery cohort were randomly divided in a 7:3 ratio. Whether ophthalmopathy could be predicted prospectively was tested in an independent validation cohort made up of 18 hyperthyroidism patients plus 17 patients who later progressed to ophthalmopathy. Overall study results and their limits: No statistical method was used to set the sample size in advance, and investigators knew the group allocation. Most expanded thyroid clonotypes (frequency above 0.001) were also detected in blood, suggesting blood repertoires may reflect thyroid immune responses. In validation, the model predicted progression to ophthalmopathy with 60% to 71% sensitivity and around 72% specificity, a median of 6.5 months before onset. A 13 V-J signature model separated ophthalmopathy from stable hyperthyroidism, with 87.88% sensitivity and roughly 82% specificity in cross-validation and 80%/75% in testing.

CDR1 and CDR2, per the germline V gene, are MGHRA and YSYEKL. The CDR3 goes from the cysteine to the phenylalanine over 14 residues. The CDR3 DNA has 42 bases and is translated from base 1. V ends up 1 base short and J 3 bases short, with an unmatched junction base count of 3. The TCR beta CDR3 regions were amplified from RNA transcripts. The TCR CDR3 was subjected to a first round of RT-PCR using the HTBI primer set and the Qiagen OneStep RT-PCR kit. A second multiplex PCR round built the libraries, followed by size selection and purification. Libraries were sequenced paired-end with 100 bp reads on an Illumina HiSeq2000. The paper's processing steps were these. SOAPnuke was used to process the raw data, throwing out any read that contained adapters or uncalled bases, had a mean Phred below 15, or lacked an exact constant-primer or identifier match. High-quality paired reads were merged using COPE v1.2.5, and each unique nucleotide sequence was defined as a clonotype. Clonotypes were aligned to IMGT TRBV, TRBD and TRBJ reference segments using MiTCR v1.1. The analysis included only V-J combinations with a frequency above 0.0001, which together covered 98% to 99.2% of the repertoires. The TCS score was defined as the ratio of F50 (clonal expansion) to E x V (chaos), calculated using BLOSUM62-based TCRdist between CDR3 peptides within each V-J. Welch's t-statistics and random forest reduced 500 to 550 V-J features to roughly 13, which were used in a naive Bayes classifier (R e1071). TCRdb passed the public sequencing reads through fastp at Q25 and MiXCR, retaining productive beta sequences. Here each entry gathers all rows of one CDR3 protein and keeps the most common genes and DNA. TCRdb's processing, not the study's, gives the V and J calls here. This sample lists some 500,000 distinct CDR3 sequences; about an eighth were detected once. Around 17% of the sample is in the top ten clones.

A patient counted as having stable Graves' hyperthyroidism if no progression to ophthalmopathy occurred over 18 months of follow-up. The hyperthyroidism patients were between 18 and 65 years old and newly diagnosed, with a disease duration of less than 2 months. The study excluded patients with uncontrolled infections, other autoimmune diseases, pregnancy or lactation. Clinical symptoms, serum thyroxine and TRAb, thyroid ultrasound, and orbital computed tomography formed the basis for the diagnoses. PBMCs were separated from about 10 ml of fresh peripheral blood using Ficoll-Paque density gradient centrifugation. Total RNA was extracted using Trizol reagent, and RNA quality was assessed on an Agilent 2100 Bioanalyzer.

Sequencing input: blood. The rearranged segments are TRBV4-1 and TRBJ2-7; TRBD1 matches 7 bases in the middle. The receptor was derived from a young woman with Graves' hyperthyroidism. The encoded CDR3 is CASSQVGTDYEQYF. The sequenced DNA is TGCGCCAGCAGCCAAGTCGGGACAGACTACGAGCAGTACTTC.